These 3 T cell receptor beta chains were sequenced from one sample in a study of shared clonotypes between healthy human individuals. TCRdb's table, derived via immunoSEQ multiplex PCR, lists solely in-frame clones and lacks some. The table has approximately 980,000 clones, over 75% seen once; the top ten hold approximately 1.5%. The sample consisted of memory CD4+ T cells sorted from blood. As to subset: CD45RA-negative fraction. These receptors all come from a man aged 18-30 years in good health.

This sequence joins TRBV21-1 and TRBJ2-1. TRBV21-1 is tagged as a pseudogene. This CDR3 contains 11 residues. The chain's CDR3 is CASSKVTSHFF. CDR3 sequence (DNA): TGTGCCAGCAGCAAAGTAACGTCTCACTTCTTC.

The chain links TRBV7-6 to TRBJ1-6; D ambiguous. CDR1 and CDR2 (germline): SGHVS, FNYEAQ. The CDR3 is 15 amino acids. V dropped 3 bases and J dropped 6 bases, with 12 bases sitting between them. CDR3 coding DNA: TGTGCCAGCAGCTTGAACAGCGGCCTTAATTCACCCCTCCACTTT. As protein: CASSLNSGLNSPLHF.

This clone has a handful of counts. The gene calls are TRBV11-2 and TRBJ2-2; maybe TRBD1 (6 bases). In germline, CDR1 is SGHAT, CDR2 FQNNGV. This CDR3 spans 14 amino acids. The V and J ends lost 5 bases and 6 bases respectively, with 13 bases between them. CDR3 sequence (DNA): TGTGCCAGCAGCCACCCGGGACACCCCGGGGAGCTGTTTTTT. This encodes CASSHPGHPGELFF.